These T cell receptor beta chains were read from a single sample in a study of T cell responses to AZD1222 COVID-19 vaccine. Generated by immunoSEQ multiplex PCR, the TCRdb table keeps only in-frame clones and is missing some. The sample has 180,000 or so clones, 80% to 95% seen once; the top ten hold about 2.1%. The material sequenced was peripheral blood, taken 28 days after the second AZD1222 dose. Receptor source: an adult who received the AZD1222 COVID-19 vaccine. Both conserved end residues are part of each CDR3. The order of the fields is D gene, J gene, V gene, clone size, CDR3 DNA, CDR3 protein. D genes are given only for firm matches. Size is stated for part of the rows, as once, few or many counts, or as a class when the clone is expanded.

-	TRBJ2-1	TRBV19	-	TGTGCCAGTAGTCGGTCAGGCTCCTACAATGAGCAGTTCTTC	CASSRSGSYNEQFF
-	TRBJ1-4	TRBV7-9	few	TGTGCCAGCAGCTTAGATGGGGCTTTAACTAATGAAAAACTGTTTTTT	CASSLDGALTNEKLFF
TRBD2	TRBJ2-5	TRBV7-3	-	TGTGCCAGCAGCTTAAGGGGACTAGCCCAAGAGACCCAGTACTTC	CASSLRGLAQETQYF
-	TRBJ1-1	TRBV21-1	-	TGTGCCAGCAGCAATTGGGGTCCTGACACTGAAGCTTTCTTT	CASSNWGPDTEAFF
-	TRBJ1-1	TRBV3-1/TRBV3-2	-	TGTGCCAGCAGCCAAGTAGAAGACACTGAAGCTTTCTTT	CASSQVEDTEAFF
-	TRBJ2-4	TRBV4-3	-	TGCGCCAGCAGCCGTGACGGGGGTGGGGGAAACATTCAGTACTTC	CASSRDGGGGNIQYF
-	TRBJ2-5	TRBV5-1	-	TGCGCCAGCAGCTTGCTTGGGGGGGCGGACCAAGAGACCCAGTACTTC	CASSLLGGADQETQYF
-	TRBJ1-1	TRBV6-5	-	TGTGCCAGCAGTTACGGCAGGGGAGCTGAAGCTTTCTTT	CASSYGRGAEAFF
TRBD1	TRBJ2-1	TRBV5-8	once	TGTGCCAGCAGCCGGTGGGGACAGGACAATGAGCAGTTCTTC	CASSRWGQDNEQFF
-	TRBJ1-4	TRBV15	-	TGTGCCACCAGCAGGGACAGTTGGGGTGAAAAACTGTTTTTT	CATSRDSWGEKLFF
-	TRBJ2-7	TRBV2	-	TGTGCCAGCAATCCACAAGGGGCCCAGCAGTACTTC	CASNPQGAQQYF
TRBD1	TRBJ1-1	TRBV5-6	-	TGTGCCAGCAGCCACTGGGACAGGGAGGTTGAAGCTTTCTTT	CASSHWDREVEAFF
-	TRBJ1-1	TRBV19	-	TGTGCCAGTGGGGCTGAAGCTTTCTTT	CASGAEAFF
-	TRBJ1-1	TRBV5-1	once	TGCGCCAGCAGCTTGGGGGGGCTGAACACTGAAGCTTTCTTT	CASSLGGLNTEAFF
TRBD2	TRBJ2-1	TRBV6-1	-	TGTGCCAGCAGTGAAGATCCCGCTAGCGGGGGCCTTTTCAGCTCCTACAATGAGCAGTTCTTC	CASSEDPASGGLFSSYNEQFF
-	TRBJ2-3	TRBV12-3/TRBV12-4	-	TGTGCCAGCAGTTTTGTGAACACAGATACGCAGTATTTT	CASSFVNTDTQYF
-	TRBJ2-2	TRBV5-1	-	TGCGCCAGCACCTTCAGAGGAGGGCTGGGCGGGGAGCTGTTTTTT	CASTFRGGLGGELFF
-	TRBJ1-6	TRBV12-3/TRBV12-4	-	TGTGCCAGCAGTTCCTCTGATTCACCCCTCCACTTT	CASSSSDSPLHF
TRBD2	TRBJ2-5	TRBV24-1	-	TGTGCCACCAGCCGGGGACTAGCGTACGAGACCCAGTACTTC	CATSRGLAYETQYF
-	TRBJ1-1	TRBV21-1	-	TGTGCCAGCAGCAAAGCGGAGGCGAACACTGAAGCTTTCTTT	CASSKAEANTEAFF
-	TRBJ2-7	TRBV30	-	TGTGCCTGGAGGGCTCTCTACGAGCAGTACTTC	CAWRALYEQYF
TRBD2	TRBJ2-7	TRBV7-3	-	TGTGCCAGCAGCTTAGGGCCCCCGGGACTAGCGGGAGATGAGCAGTACTTC	CASSLGPPGLAGDEQYF
TRBD1	TRBJ1-2	TRBV30	-	TGTGCCTGGAGTCGGGACAGGGTAGGGGGCTACACCTTC	CAWSRDRVGGYTF
TRBD1	TRBJ2-3	TRBV29-1	-	TGCAGCGTTGAAGCCCGGGACAGGGGCACAGATACGCAGTATTTT	CSVEARDRGTDTQYF
-	TRBJ2-1	TRBV28	-	TGTGCCAGCAGTTTATTTTGGGTCTCCTACAATGAGCAGTTCTTC	CASSLFWVSYNEQFF
-	TRBJ2-7	TRBV2	-	TGTGCCATCTCAACCGGACAGATCGAGCAGTACTTC	CAISTGQIEQYF
TRBD1	TRBJ2-5	TRBV7-9	-	TGTGCCAGCAGCTTAATCCTGACAGGGTCCATACAAGAGACCCAGTACTTC	CASSLILTGSIQETQYF
TRBD1	TRBJ2-1	TRBV6-5	-	TGTGCCAGCTTTCCGGGACAGGGGGCGTGGAATGAGCAGTTCTTC	CASFPGQGAWNEQFF
TRBD1	TRBJ2-2	TRBV6-2/TRBV6-3	-	TGTGCCAGCAGTTCACAGGGGGCGTCGGGCACCGGGGAGCTGTTTTTT	CASSSQGASGTGELFF
TRBD2	TRBJ2-1	TRBV19	-	TGTGCCAGTAGTATTGGCGGGGGAATTGATTTGGAGCAGTTCTTC	CASSIGGGIDLEQFF
-	TRBJ1-6	TRBV18	-	TGTGCCAGCTCATCCGACAGGTTTGGTGATTCACCCCTCCACTTT	CASSSDRFGDSPLHF
-	TRBJ2-5	TRBV7-9	-	TGTGCCAGCAGCTCAGGACAGCCCCAAGAGACCCAGTACTTC	CASSSGQPQETQYF
-	TRBJ2-5	TRBV11-2	-	TGTGCCAGCAGCTCGGGACTGGAGGAGACCCAGTACTTC	CASSSGLEETQYF
-	TRBJ1-4	TRBV12-3/TRBV12-4	-	TGTGCCAGCAGTTTTGGCCAGGCTGAAAAACTGTTTTTT	CASSFGQAEKLFF
TRBD1	TRBJ1-5	TRBV4-1	-	TGCGCCAGCAGCCAAAGCCGGGACAGGGGGCATCAGCCCCAGCATTTT	CASSQSRDRGHQPQHF
-	TRBJ1-5	TRBV28	-	TGTGCCAGCAGTTTGCAGGGTCAGCCCCAGCATTTT	CASSLQGQPQHF
-	TRBJ1-1	TRBV19	-	TGTGCCAGTAGTATAGCCGGGCGGAGGGGCACTGAAGCTTTCTTT	CASSIAGRRGTEAFF
-	TRBJ1-5	TRBV4-2	-	TGTGCCAGCAGCCAAGATCGAACAGCTGATTATAGCAATCAGCCCCAGCATTTT	CASSQDRTADYSNQPQHF
TRBD2	TRBJ2-2	TRBV9	many	TGTGCCAGCAGCCCGAGCGGGGGGGCTTATACGAACACCGGGGAGCTGTTTTTT	CASSPSGGAYTNTGELFF
TRBD2	TRBJ2-7	TRBV6-2/TRBV6-3	-	TGTGCCAGCAGTACGATGGACTCGGGACTAGCGGACTCCTACGAGCAGTACTTC	CASSTMDSGLADSYEQYF
-	TRBJ1-1	TRBV14	-	TGTGCCAGCAGTCCAGGGGTGGTCACTGAAGCTTTCTTT	CASSPGVVTEAFF
TRBD2	TRBJ2-7	TRBV28	-	TGTGCCAGCAGTTTTAAGTCTAGGACTAGCGGGAGTCGAACGTTGTACGAGCAGTACTTC	CASSFKSRTSGSRTLYEQYF
-	TRBJ2-1	TRBV19	-	TGTGCCAGTAACCGGGGCCTCCTCAATGAGCAGTTCTTC	CASNRGLLNEQFF
TRBD1	TRBJ2-7	TRBV3-1/TRBV3-2	-	TGTGCCAGCAGCCAAGCGGGGTACCGGGACAGGGTAGTTTACGAGCAGTACTTC	CASSQAGYRDRVVYEQYF
-	TRBJ2-7	TRBV3-1/TRBV3-2	-	TGTGCCAGCAGCCGCGACGGGACCTACGAGCAGTACTTC	CASSRDGTYEQYF
-	TRBJ2-1	TRBV25-1	-	TGTGCCAGCAGTGGGATCCAAGCGGACTCCTACAATGAGCAGTTCTTC	CASSGIQADSYNEQFF
-	TRBJ2-1	TRBV15	-	TGTGCCACCAGCAGAGGGACCCGCAATGAGCAGTTCTTC	CATSRGTRNEQFF
-	TRBJ2-5	TRBV3-1/TRBV3-2	-	TGTGCCAGCAGCCTGCCGGGAGTCCAAGAGACCCAGTACTTC	CASSLPGVQETQYF